These 14 T cell receptor beta chains were all obtained from the same sample, sequenced in a study of cytomegalovirus exposure and HLA in healthy donors. Primers for the PCR totalled 60 Vbeta and 13 Jbeta. Clones were sequenced by immunoSEQ multiplex PCR, and TCRdb holds only the in-frame ones, with some missing. The table shows about 160,000 clones, with more than 70% occurring only once. Material for sequencing was PBMCs. The receptors stem from a man between 60 and 75 years old in good health and CMV-seronegative.

This clone has more than one count but fewer than ten. The chain is built from TRBV18 and TRBJ2-7, with D perhaps TRBD2 (6 bases). V dropped 4 bases and J dropped 2 bases, with 12 bases sitting between them. Germline-derived CDR1 and CDR2 are KGHSH and LQKENI. The CDR3 totals 14 residues. The CDR3 reads CASSRGAVTYEQYF. The CDR3 coding sequence is TGTGCCAGCTCACGCGGGGCCGTGACCTACGAGCAGTACTTC.

V gene TRBV27 combines with J gene TRBJ2-2, with a possible D match to TRBD2 (5 bases). Germline V gives CDR1 MNHEY, CDR2 SMNVEV (reference sequence). Between the trimmed V and J ends, which lost 7 bases and 5 bases, there was a span of 11 bases. The CDR3 is made up of 13 amino acids. CDR3 in amino acids: CASNLRGTGELFF. In nucleotides, the CDR3 is TGTGCCAGCAATCTCCGGGGTACCGGGGAGCTGTTTTTT.

This rearrangement joins TRBV7-9 to TRBJ2-5; TRBD2 matches 10 bases. The ends lost 5 bases at V and 5 bases at J; junction bases unmatched: 5. CDR3 size: 14 residues. From germline, CDR1 is SEHNR and CDR2 FQNEAQ (reference sequence). This CDR3 reads CASSPGLATETQYF. DNA for the CDR3: TGTGCCAGCAGCCCGGGACTAGCGACGGAGACCCAGTACTTC.

The CDR3 here is CASSTRRGSGELFF. In DNA form, the CDR3 reads TGTGCCAGCAGCACGAGACGGGGGTCCGGGGAGCTGTTTTTT. V and J are TRBV14 and TRBJ2-2; TRBD2 is a possible D gene (6 bases). The CDR3 is made up of 14 amino acids. V was pared by 5 bases and J by 6 bases, with 13 bases between. Per germline, CDR1 SGHDN and CDR2 FVKESK.

The rearrangement uses TRBV28 and TRBJ2-3; D may be TRBD1 (6 bases). Trimming removed 7 bases at V and 2 bases at J, with 13 bases between. The germline V gene has CDR1 MDHEN and CDR2 SYDVKM. This CDR3 has 14 residues. This chain's CDR3 is CASTSPGVTDTQYF. CDR3 nucleotide sequence: TGTGCCAGCACCTCCCCAGGGGTCACAGATACGCAGTATTTT. The whole variable domain, filled in from reference TRBV28 and TRBJ2-3, reads DVKVTQSSRYLVKRTGEKVFLECVQDMDHENMFWYRQDPGLGLRLIYFSYDVKMKEKGDIPEGYSVSREKKERFSLILESASTNQTSMYLCASTSPGVTDTQYFGPGTRLTVL.

The chain is built from TRBV7-2 and TRBJ2-1, with 9 bases that match TRBD2. V gave up 6 bases and J gave up 7 bases; unmatched junction bases: 4. The CDR3 totals 13 residues. Germline-derived CDR1 and CDR2 are SGHTA and FQGNSA. CDR3 protein: CASRLAGWNEQFF. The CDR3 DNA follows: TGTGCCAGCAGGCTAGCGGGGTGGAATGAGCAGTTCTTC.

The CDR3 sequence: CAIQAGPYEQYF. Here the CDR3 DNA reads TGTGCCATCCAAGCGGGCCCCTACGAGCAGTACTTC. The chain has TRBV7-2 and TRBJ2-7; TRBD2 might be the D (6 bases). The CDR3 totals 12 residues. V was pared by 10 bases and J by 2 bases, with 12 bases between. CDR1 is SGHTA, CDR2 FQGNSA, per germline.

The chain recombines TRBV25-1 with TRBJ1-2; TRBD1 matches at 9 bases. Trimming cost V 5 bases and J 0 bases; bases outside gene matches: 1. The germline V gene encodes CDR1 MGHDK and CDR2 SYGVNS. This CDR3 region has 14 residues. The CDR3 DNA reads TGTGCCAGCAGTACAGGGGGCTCTAACTATGGCTACACCTTC. This gives the protein CASSTGGSNYGYTF.

The rearrangement joins TRBV27 to TRBJ2-7; 8 nucleotides match TRBD1. With 6 bases clipped from V and 4 bases from J, the junction kept 11 bases outside the gene matches. Per germline, CDR1 MNHEY and CDR2 SMNVEV (reference sequence). The CDR3 loop spans 15 amino acids. CDR3 amino acids: CASRPLQGGRYEQYF. DNA for the CDR3: TGTGCCAGCAGACCCCTACAGGGGGGAAGGTACGAGCAGTACTTC.

This rearrangement joins TRBV7-2 to TRBJ2-2, with D perhaps TRBD2 (5 bases). Germline V gives CDR1 SGHTA, CDR2 FQGNSA. Trimming cost V 1 base and J 4 bases, with 10 bases left between them. This CDR3 is built from 15 residues. The CDR3 loop reads CASSLGSGGTGELFF. CDR3 nucleotide sequence: TGTGCCAGCAGCTTAGGGTCAGGAGGCACCGGGGAGCTGTTTTTT.

V gene TRBV5-1 combines with J gene TRBJ2-2; 11 bases align to TRBD2. Germline V CDR1 and CDR2: SGHRS, YFSETQ. After removal of 5 bases from V and 5 bases from J, the junction contained 5 bases not matched to a gene. The CDR3 has 15 amino acids. The DNA of the CDR3 is TGCGCCAGCAGGTCCCGGACTAGCGGGACCGGGGAGCTGTTTTTT. As protein: CASRSRTSGTGELFF.

The J gene is TRBJ2-1, the V gene TRBV15; tentatively, D is TRBD2 (5 bases). CDR3 length equals 16 residues. Deletions cut 0 bases from V and 0 bases from J, with 9 bases between. The germline CDR1 and CDR2 sequences are LNHNV and YYDKDF (reference sequence). The CDR3 here is CATSREIAISYNEQFF. CDR3 sequence (DNA): TGTGCCACCAGCAGAGAAATAGCGATCTCCTACAATGAGCAGTTCTTC. Full variable domain (outside the CDR3, taken from reference TRBV15 and TRBJ2-1): DAMVIQNPRYQVTQFGKPVTLSCSQTLNHNVMYWYQQKSSQAPKLLFHYYDKDFNNEADTPDNFQSRRPNTSFCFLDIRSPGLGDTAMYLCATSREIAISYNEQFFGPGTRLTVL.

The chain combines TRBV25-1 with TRBJ1-6, with 9 bases identical to TRBD1. There are 15 residues in the CDR3. V shed 7 bases and J 9 bases; nucleotides not matched to a gene: 10. Germline values: CDR1 MGHDK, CDR2 SYGVNS. CDR3: CASKRAETGGSPLHF. CDR3 nucleotides: TGTGCCAGCAAAAGGGCCGAGACAGGGGGTTCACCCCTCCACTTT.

The rearrangement joins TRBV9 to TRBJ1-1; D gene unclear. V was cut by 3 bases and J by 6 bases, with 18 bases left in between. This CDR3 has 15 amino acids. Germline assignment: CDR1 SGDLS and CDR2 YYNGEE. The CDR3 DNA reads TGTGCCAGCAGCGACTTAAAAACAGTGTCCCCTGAAGCTTTCTTT. It is translated as CASSDLKTVSPEAFF.